The 15 T cell receptor beta chains presented below share a single source sample, sequenced in a study of blood T cell repertoires in COVID-19. Some clones are missing from TCRdb's copy, which holds only in-frame ones; the method was immunoSEQ multiplex PCR. The sample consists of 310,000 or so clones, 80% to 95% of them appearing once. Sequenced sample: peripheral blood. The origin of the receptors is a young woman with COVID-19, enrolled during active disease.

The CDR3 DNA sequence: TGTGCCAGCAGTTACCAACAGGAAGGAAAACTGTTTTTT. This translates into CASSYQQEGKLFF. J is TRBJ1-4 and V is TRBV6-2 or TRBV6-3; TRBD1 might be the D (5 bases). This CDR3 contains 13 residues. Trimming removed 2 bases at V and 10 bases at J, with 11 bases between. Germline CDR1 MNHEY, CDR2 SVGEGT.

As regards this clone: The same CDR3 is also encoded by other DNA sequences in this sample. V usage is TRBV18 and J usage is TRBJ2-3; 11 bases fit TRBD2. The V gene's germline CDR1 is KGHSH and CDR2 LQKENI. J gave up 4 bases and V 3 bases, and 3 bases lay outside the gene matches. The CDR3 is 15 amino acids. CDR3 protein: CASSPTSGSPDTQYF. The CDR3 coding sequence is TGTGCCAGCTCACCTACTAGCGGGAGTCCAGATACGCAGTATTTT.

The rearrangement joins TRBV6-5 to TRBJ2-7; 9 positions agree with TRBD1. Germline trimming cut 4 bases from V and 3 bases from J; bases unmatched to any gene: 4. This CDR3 spans 14 amino acids. Germline V gene sequence: CDR1 MNHEY, CDR2 SVGAGI. CDR3 nucleotide sequence: TGTGCCAGCAGTTCGACAGGGGGTCACTACGAGCAGTACTTC. As protein: CASSSTGGHYEQYF.

For the CDR3, the DNA is TGTGCCGGAAAAGACAGCTCTGGAAACACCATATATTTT. Protein product: CAGKDSSGNTIYF. The rearrangement uses TRBV2 and TRBJ1-3, with D maybe TRBD1 (5 bases). The CDR3 length is 13 residues. From germline, CDR1 is SNHLY and CDR2 FYNNEI. Trimming left V 11 bases short and J 0 bases short, with 11 bases between.

The table lists this clone with a count of one. The J gene is TRBJ2-4, the V gene TRBV2; 7 bases are shared with TRBD1. With 6 bases clipped from V and 3 bases from J, the junction kept 8 bases outside the gene matches. Germline loops: CDR1 SNHLY, CDR2 FYNNEI. This CDR3 has 15 residues. CDR3 protein: CASSQGQAGKNIQYF. The CDR3 region has the DNA TGTGCCAGCAGCCAAGGACAGGCCGGCAAAAACATTCAGTACTTC.

The rearrangement uses TRBV19 and TRBJ1-1; no firm D call. The CDR3 spans 14 residues. V was pared by 5 bases and J by 0 bases, with 10 bases between. Germline V gene data show CDR1 as LNHDA and CDR2 as SQIVND (reference sequence). Here the CDR3 reads CASSVNYMNTEAFF. The CDR3 bases are TGTGCCAGTAGTGTGAACTACATGAACACTGAAGCTTTCTTT.

The chain uses TRBV28 and TRBJ2-5, with 10 bases lining up with TRBD1. V lost 5 bases, J lost 2 bases, and 2 bases stayed unmatched. Germline V gives CDR1 MDHEN, CDR2 SYDVKM. There are 14 residues in the CDR3. DNA for the CDR3: TGTGCCAGCAGTCGGGACAGGGGACAAGAGACCCAGTACTTC. Its translation is CASSRDRGQETQYF.

This rearrangement joins TRBV5-4 to TRBJ2-5; the D is unclear. V dropped 0 bases and J dropped 3 bases, with 6 bases sitting between them. The CDR3 has 13 amino acids. CDR1 is SGHNT and CDR2 is YYREEE in the germline V gene (reference sequence). The CDR3 coding sequence is TGTGCCAGCAGCTTGGGGGCAGAAGAGACCCAGTACTTC. Translating gives CASSLGAEETQYF.

In its sample, this clone was seen once. This chain connects TRBV30 to TRBJ1-1; TRBD1 agrees at 7 bases. The CDR3 extends over 16 amino acids. The trim removed 2 bases at V and 1 base at J, leaving 10 bases unmatched. Germline loops: CDR1 GTSNPN, CDR2 SVGIG (reference sequence). The CDR3 sequence: CAWSPINRQGNTEAFF. The CDR3 DNA reads TGTGCCTGGAGTCCCATCAACCGACAGGGGAACACTGAAGCTTTCTTT.

The V call is TRBV11-2, the J call TRBJ1-1; tentative D call: TRBD1 (5 bases). Looked up from germline, CDR1 is SGHAT and CDR2 is FQNNGV. This CDR3 has 15 residues. Trimming pared 2 bases from V and 1 base from J, leaving 11 bases between. The DNA for the CDR3 is TGTGCCAGCAGCTTACAGGGTCGAGAGAACACTGAAGCTTTCTTT. The encoded protein is CASSLQGRENTEAFF.

The V and J genes are TRBV7-9 and TRBJ2-5, with D uncertain. With 1 base removed from V and 2 bases from J, the gap between germline ends came to 8 bases. Germline V gene data show CDR1 as SEHNR and CDR2 as FQNEAQ (reference sequence). There are 14 residues in the CDR3. CDR3 nucleotide sequence: TGTGCCAGCAGCTTAGACCCAGGACAAGAGACCCAGTACTTC. Its translation is CASSLDPGQETQYF.

The rearrangement uses TRBV2 and TRBJ2-7; possibly TRBD1 for D (6 bases). Germline V gene sequence: CDR1 SNHLY, CDR2 FYNNEI. Trimming left V 11 bases short and J 7 bases short, with 18 bases between. The CDR3 is 12 residues long. CDR3 coding DNA: TGTGCCGGGTCGGCCACAGGGCATGAGCAGTACTTC. Amino acids: CAGSATGHEQYF.

J is TRBJ2-1 and V is TRBV28; 12 bases are shared with TRBD1. V lost 4 bases, J lost 8 bases, and 9 bases stayed unmatched. Germline V gives CDR1 MDHEN, CDR2 SYDVKM. This CDR3 has 16 amino acids. The CDR3 loop is CASSSTGDRGRHEQFF. The CDR3 coding sequence is TGTGCCAGCAGTTCGACTGGGGACAGGGGGCGCCATGAGCAGTTCTTC.

J is TRBJ2-1 and V is TRBV30, with 9 bases that match TRBD2. Germline CDR1 is GTSNPN and CDR2 is SVGIG (reference sequence). CDR3 length equals 14 residues. Losses at the gene ends were 3 bases for V and 10 bases for J; bases not matched to a gene: 10. The CDR3 coding sequence is TGTGCCTGGAGGAGACTAGCGGTAACGGGAGAGCAGTTCTTC. Translated, it gives CAWRRLAVTGEQFF.

This clone appeared a single time. The V call is TRBV9, the J call TRBJ2-1; 7 nucleotides line up with TRBD2. This CDR3 contains 18 residues. Per germline, CDR1 SGDLS and CDR2 YYNGEE. Unmatched junction bases numbered 16, after V lost 0 bases and J lost 7 bases. The CDR3 nucleotides read TGTGCCAGCAGCGTAGAGGGCCATCTAGCGGCCGGAGGGAATGAGCAGTTCTTC. It translates to CASSVEGHLAAGGNEQFF.